A selection of T cell receptor beta chains follows, all from one sample in a study of blood T cell repertoires in COVID-19. Repertoires were generated with immunoSEQ multiplex PCR, while TCRdb's copy carries only in-frame clones and drops some. This table holds about 38,000 clones, roughly 84% found once. What was sequenced was peripheral blood. All receptors come from a man aged 60 to 75 with COVID-19, enrolled during active disease. Both conserved end residues are part of each CDR3. The D gene is left open where the match is weak. For some rows the clone size is stated as once, few or many, or as a class when expanded; others skip it.

j_call,d_call,cdr3_length,clone_size,v_call,cdr3_aa,cdr3_nt
TRBJ1-2,.,14,.,TRBV6-5,CASSSGKLSYGYTF,TGTGCCAGCAGTTCAGGGAAACTCTCCTATGGCTACACCTTC
TRBJ1-3,.,15,once,TRBV12-5,CASGLSQGSGNTIYF,TGTGCTAGTGGTTTGTCCCAGGGTTCTGGAAACACCATATATTTT
TRBJ1-2,.,13,.,TRBV5-1,CASSLDVTGGYTF,TGCGCCAGCAGCTTGGACGTAACGGGAGGCTACACCTTC
TRBJ2-2,TRBD2,18,.,TRBV24-1,CATSDPRLAGGNTGELFF,TGTGCCACCAGTGACCCGAGACTAGCGGGAGGGAACACCGGGGAGCTGTTTTTT
TRBJ1-3,.,14,.,TRBV9,CASSVDSSGNTIYF,TGTGCCAGCAGCGTAGATAGCTCTGGAAACACCATATATTTT
TRBJ1-2,TRBD1,14,.,TRBV4-3,CASSYRGRSYGYTF,TGCGCCAGCAGCTACAGGGGGCGAAGCTATGGCTACACCTTC
TRBJ1-2,.,14,.,TRBV15,CATSTRGIDYGYTF,TGTGCCACCAGCACCAGGGGAATCGACTATGGCTACACCTTC
TRBJ1-2,.,14,.,TRBV4-2,CASSQEKGAYGYTF,TGTGCCAGCAGCCAAGAGAAAGGGGCCTATGGCTACACCTTC
TRBJ2-7,TRBD1,14,.,TRBV4-1,CASSQWTGAYEQYF,TGCGCCAGCAGCCAATGGACAGGAGCCTACGAGCAGTACTTC
TRBJ1-1,TRBD1,17,.,TRBV5-1,CASSPSQIDRAGAEAFF,TGCGCCAGCAGCCCCTCTCAAATCGACAGGGCAGGCGCTGAAGCTTTCTTT
TRBJ2-7,.,14,few,TRBV6-1,CASSEQGLGYEQYF,TGTGCCAGCAGTGAACAGGGGTTAGGGTACGAGCAGTACTTC
TRBJ2-3,.,14,.,TRBV18,CASSPGRVEDTQYF,TGTGCCAGCTCACCAGGCAGGGTTGAAGATACGCAGTATTTT
TRBJ1-1,.,13,.,TRBV10-3,CAISGTGTTEAFF,TGTGCCATCAGTGGTACCGGGACAACTGAAGCTTTCTTT
TRBJ2-2,.,15,.,TRBV3-1/TRBV3-2,CASMGAGGFTGELFF,TGTGCCAGCATGGGCGCTGGAGGGTTCACCGGGGAGCTGTTTTTT
TRBJ2-2,.,13,.,TRBV30,CAWSVQGAGELFF,TGTGCCTGGAGCGTACAGGGCGCCGGGGAGCTGTTTTTT
TRBJ1-1,.,13,once,TRBV6-2/TRBV6-3,CASSSQGRNEAFF,TGTGCCAGCAGTTCCCAGGGGAGAAATGAAGCTTTCTTT
TRBJ2-1,TRBD1,17,.,TRBV7-3,CASSPQGASYLLGEQFF,TGTGCCAGCAGCCCGCAGGGGGCTTCCTACTTATTAGGTGAGCAGTTCTTC
TRBJ1-2,.,14,once,TRBV6-2/TRBV6-3,CASSPAGANYGYTF,TGTGCCAGCAGCCCCGCGGGGGCTAACTATGGCTACACCTTC
TRBJ1-6,.,14,.,TRBV19,CASRGQQGYSPLHF,TGTGCCAGTAGAGGTCAACAGGGATATTCACCCCTCCACTTT
TRBJ2-2,.,13,.,TRBV5-4,CASREQGNGELFF,TGTGCCAGCAGAGAACAGGGAAACGGGGAGCTGTTTTTT
TRBJ2-3,TRBD1,15,.,TRBV6-6,CASTQGDRLLDTQYF,TGTGCCAGCACCCAGGGGGACAGGCTGCTGGATACGCAGTATTTT
TRBJ2-7,.,13,once,TRBV5-1,CASSLEGAYEQYF,TGCGCCAGCAGCTTGGAGGGAGCCTACGAGCAGTACTTC
TRBJ2-2,TRBD1,16,.,TRBV4-2,CASSHSGTGGKGELFF,TGTGCCAGCAGCCACTCAGGGACAGGGGGCAAGGGGGAGCTGTTTTTT
TRBJ1-2,.,14,.,TRBV30,CAWRIVGGPYGYTF,TGTGCCTGGAGGATTGTGGGGGGGCCCTATGGCTACACCTTC
TRBJ2-3,.,19,.,TRBV4-2,CASSQDVLVGAGVLDTQYF,TGTGCCAGCAGCCAAGATGTTCTAGTAGGGGCAGGGGTACTAGATACGCAGTATTTT
TRBJ1-1,TRBD1,15,.,TRBV19,CASPSTGTGDGEAFF,TGTGCCAGTCCCTCAACTGGGACAGGGGACGGTGAAGCTTTCTTT
TRBJ1-4,TRBD1,19,.,TRBV11-2,CASSFNILTGVSSNEKLFF,TGTGCCAGCAGCTTCAACATTTTGACAGGGGTTTCATCTAATGAAAAACTGTTTTTT
TRBJ2-7,TRBD1,16,once,TRBV5-1,CASSPLGRQGAYEQYF,TGCGCCAGCAGCCCACTAGGTAGGCAGGGGGCTTACGAGCAGTACTTC
TRBJ1-3,.,12,.,TRBV28,CASTGKVNTIYF,TGTGCCAGCACCGGGAAGGTAAACACCATATATTTT
TRBJ1-2,.,14,.,TRBV6-6,CASSYSTVLQGYTF,TGTGCCAGCAGTTACTCTACAGTATTACAGGGCTACACCTTC
TRBJ1-2,TRBD1,15,.,TRBV5-1,CASSPETGVRRGYTF,TGCGCCAGCAGCCCGGAAACAGGGGTTCGAAGGGGCTACACCTTC
TRBJ1-5,.,13,.,TRBV19,CASSRDSNQPQHF,TGTGCCAGTTCTCGGGATAGCAATCAGCCCCAGCATTTT
TRBJ1-1,TRBD1,19,.,TRBV6-1,CASSAGGTVFPGGNTEAFF,TGTGCCAGCAGTGCAGGCGGGACAGTCTTTCCAGGAGGGAACACTGAAGCTTTCTTT
TRBJ2-5,.,13,few,TRBV15,CATSRDGEETQYF,TGTGCCACCAGCAGAGATGGAGAAGAGACCCAGTACTTC
TRBJ2-2,.,17,once,TRBV11-3,CASSLDGSAANTGELFF,TGTGCCAGCAGCTTAGATGGTTCGGCGGCGAACACCGGGGAGCTGTTTTTT
TRBJ2-1,.,14,.,TRBV9,CASSVTPSYNEQFF,TGTGCCAGCAGCGTAACTCCATCCTACAATGAGCAGTTCTTC
TRBJ2-1,TRBD2,16,.,TRBV9,CASSASLAGVYNEQFF,TGTGCCAGCAGCGCGAGCCTAGCGGGGGTCTACAATGAGCAGTTCTTC
TRBJ1-2,.,15,.,TRBV3-1/TRBV3-2,CASSLSALKTYGYTF,TGTGCCAGCAGCCTTAGTGCCCTCAAAACCTATGGCTACACCTTC
TRBJ2-1,TRBD1,12,.,TRBV2,CASSTDREEQFF,TGTGCCAGCAGTACCGACAGGGAAGAGCAGTTCTTC
TRBJ1-4,.,14,.,TRBV30,CAWSVTVPNEKLFF,TGTGCCTGGAGTGTAACTGTTCCTAATGAAAAACTGTTTTTT
TRBJ2-5,.,14,.,TRBV5-1,CASRPGGQQETQYF,TGCGCCAGCAGGCCCGGGGGGCAGCAAGAGACCCAGTACTTC
TRBJ1-2,.,15,.,TRBV28,CASSSPSGRGNGYTF,TGTGCCAGCAGCTCCCCGTCCGGGAGGGGCAATGGCTACACCTTC
TRBJ2-6,.,14,.,TRBV5-4,CASSYEPGANVLTF,TGTGCCAGCAGCTACGAGCCTGGGGCCAACGTCCTGACTTTC
TRBJ2-2,TRBD2,16,.,TRBV24-1,CATSGARGSHTGELFF,TGTGCCACCAGTGGGGCGCGCGGGAGTCACACCGGGGAGCTGTTTTTT
TRBJ2-7,.,24,.,TRBV18,CASSPTPPRPNPPQNPQGTYEQYF,TGTGCCAGCTCACCAACCCCCCCCCGGCCAAACCCCCCCCAAAACCCGCAGGGGACCTACGAGCAGTACTTC
TRBJ1-2,TRBD1,15,.,TRBV5-5,CASSFETGPIYGYTF,TGTGCCAGCAGCTTTGAGACAGGGCCGATCTATGGCTACACCTTC
TRBJ2-7,.,15,.,TRBV7-2,CASSLEGIGSYEQYF,TGTGCCAGCAGCTTAGAGGGGATTGGCTCCTACGAGCAGTACTTC
TRBJ1-1,TRBD1,13,.,TRBV6-5,CASRDRRNTEAFF,TGTGCCAGCAGGGACAGGAGGAACACTGAAGCTTTCTTT
TRBJ2-7,TRBD1,13,.,TRBV9,CASSVQGDWEQYF,TGTGCCAGCAGCGTACAGGGGGATTGGGAGCAGTACTTC
TRBJ2-1,.,12,.,TRBV6-5,CASSYRGNEQFF,TGTGCCAGCAGTTACCGAGGGAATGAGCAGTTCTTC
TRBJ2-2,TRBD2,15,.,TRBV11-2,CASSLTSGNTGELFF,TGTGCCAGCAGCTTGACTAGCGGGAACACCGGGGAGCTGTTTTTT
TRBJ1-4,.,12,.,TRBV29-1,CSVSPTSEKLFF,TGCAGCGTTTCGCCCACGAGTGAAAAACTGTTTTTT
TRBJ1-5,.,17,.,TRBV7-9,CASSLESGWKSNQPQHF,TGTGCCAGCAGCTTAGAGTCGGGGTGGAAGAGCAATCAGCCCCAGCATTTT
TRBJ2-1,.,12,.,TRBV2,CASSVDSNEQFF,TGTGCCAGCAGTGTCGACAGCAATGAGCAGTTCTTC
TRBJ1-1,TRBD1,14,.,TRBV5-1,CASSLDRGDTEAFF,TGCGCCAGCAGCTTGGACAGGGGGGACACTGAAGCTTTCTTT
TRBJ1-1,.,15,.,TRBV4-2,CASSLGSPSAAEAFF,TGTGCCAGCAGCCTCGGGTCCCCCAGCGCCGCTGAAGCTTTCTTT
TRBJ1-3,.,16,.,TRBV7-9,CASTYLFPGRGNTIYF,TGTGCCAGCACCTATCTCTTCCCAGGGCGCGGAAACACCATATATTTT